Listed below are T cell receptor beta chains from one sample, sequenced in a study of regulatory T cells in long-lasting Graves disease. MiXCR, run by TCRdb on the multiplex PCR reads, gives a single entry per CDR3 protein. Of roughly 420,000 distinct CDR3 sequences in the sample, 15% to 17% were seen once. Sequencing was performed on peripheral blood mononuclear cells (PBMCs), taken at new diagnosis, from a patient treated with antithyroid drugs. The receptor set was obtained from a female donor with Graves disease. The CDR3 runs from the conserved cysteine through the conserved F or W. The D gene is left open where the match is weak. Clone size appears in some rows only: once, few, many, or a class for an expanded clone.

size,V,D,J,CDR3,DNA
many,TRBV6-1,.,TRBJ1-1,CASRSGSYKAFF,TGTGCCAGCAGGTCCGGAAGTTACAAAGCTTTCTTT
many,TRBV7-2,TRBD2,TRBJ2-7,CASSFGLAGVYEQYF,TGTGCCAGCAGCTTTGGACTAGCGGGAGTCTACGAGCAGTACTTC
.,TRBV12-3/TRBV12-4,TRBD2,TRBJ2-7,CASSYRAGVYEQYF,TGTGCCAGCAGTTATCGGGCGGGAGTTTACGAGCAGTACTTC
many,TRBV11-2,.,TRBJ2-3,CASSPRWRRFSTDTQYF,TGTGCCAGCAGCCCCAGATGGCGACGCTTCAGCACAGATACGCAGTATTTT
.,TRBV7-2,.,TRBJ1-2,CASSVGSWGANYGYTF,TGCGCCAGCAGCGTTGGCAGTTGGGGGGCTAACTATGGCTACACCTTC
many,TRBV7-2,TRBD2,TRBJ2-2,CASSYGTSGGGELFF,TGTGCCAGCAGCTACGGGACTAGCGGGGGCGGGGAGCTGTTTTTT
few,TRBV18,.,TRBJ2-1,CASSPSNRGNEQFF,TGTGCCAGCTCACCGTCAAACAGAGGCAATGAGCAGTTCTTC
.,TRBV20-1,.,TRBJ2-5,CSAVTPEGLFQETQYF,TGCAGTGCCGTCACACCGGAGGGGCTGTTCCAAGAGACCCAGTACTTC
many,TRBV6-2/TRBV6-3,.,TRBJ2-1,CASSYVGLDYNEQFF,TGTGCCAGCAGTTACGTGGGACTGGACTACAATGAGCAGTTCTTC
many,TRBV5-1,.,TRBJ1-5,CASSLEGRGNGNQPQHF,TGCGCCAGCAGCTTGGAGGGGCGCGGGAATGGCAATCAGCCCCAGCATTTT
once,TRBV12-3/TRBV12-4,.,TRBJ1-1,CASSQIGLKGRSIMNTEASF,TGTGCCAGCAGCCAAATAGGGCTAAAGGGGCGCTCAATTATGAACACTGAAGCTTCCTTT
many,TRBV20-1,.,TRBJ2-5,CSATVGGSYQETQYF,TGCAGTGCCACGGTGGGTGGATCATACCAAGAGACCCAGTACTTC
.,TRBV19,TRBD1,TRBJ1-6,CASSTGPGQRNSPLHF,TGTGCCAGTAGTACGGGGCCGGGACAGCGGAATTCACCCCTCCACTTT
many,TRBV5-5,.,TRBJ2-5,CASSLTDSYQETQYF,TGTGCCAGCAGCTTGACAGATTCTTACCAAGAGACCCAGTACTTC
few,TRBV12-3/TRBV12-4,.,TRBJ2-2,CASSFARNTGELFF,TGTGCCAGCAGTTTCGCAAGGAACACCGGGGAGCTGTTTTTT
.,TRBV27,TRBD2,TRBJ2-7,CASSPQLAGAGEQYF,TGTGCCAGCAGTCCCCAACTAGCGGGAGCAGGGGAGCAGTACTTC
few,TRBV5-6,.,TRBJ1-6,CASSLGPAASPLHF,TGTGCCAGCAGCTTAGGCCCCGCGGCTTCACCCCTCCACTTT
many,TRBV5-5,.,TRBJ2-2,CASSFGAGDTGELFF,TGTGCCAGCAGCTTTGGGGCAGGAGACACCGGGGAGCTGTTTTTT
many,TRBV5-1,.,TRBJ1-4,CASSLGRTNEKLFF,TGCGCCAGCAGCTTGGGGCGGACTAATGAAAAACTGTTTTTT
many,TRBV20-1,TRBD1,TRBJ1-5,CSAIKLRDRVNQPQHF,TGCAGTGCCATAAAACTTCGGGACAGGGTAAATCAGCCCCAGCATTTT
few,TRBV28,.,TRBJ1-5,CASSPQGTRNQPQHF,TGTGCCAGCAGTCCCCAGGGGACACGCAATCAGCCCCAGCATTTT
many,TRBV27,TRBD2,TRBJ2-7,CASSLGLAGDYEQYF,TGTGCCAGCAGTTTAGGGCTAGCGGGAGACTACGAGCAGTACTTC
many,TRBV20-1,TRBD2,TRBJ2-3,CSALLPAGGPRDTQYF,TGCAGTGCCCTTCTTCCAGCGGGAGGGCCGAGGGATACGCAGTATTTT
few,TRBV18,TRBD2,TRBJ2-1,CASSRAVRGAGVINEQFF,TGTGCCAGCTCTAGGGCGGTGCGGGGAGCGGGAGTCATAAATGAGCAGTTCTTC
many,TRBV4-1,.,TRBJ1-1,CASGQGPMNTEAFF,TGCGCCAGCGGCCAGGGACCCATGAACACTGAAGCTTTCTTT
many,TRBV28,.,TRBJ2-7,CASSFIQGDEQYF,TGTGCCAGCAGTTTTATCCAGGGCGACGAGCAGTACTTC
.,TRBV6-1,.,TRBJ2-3,CASRYSRGTDTQYF,TGTGCCAGCAGGTACTCCAGGGGCACAGATACGCAGTATTTT
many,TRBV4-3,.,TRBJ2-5,CASSQDDGTGETQYF,TGCGCCAGCAGCCAAGATGATGGTACGGGAGAGACCCAGTACTTC
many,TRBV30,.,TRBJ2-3,CACYSTDTQYF,TGTGCCTGCTACAGCACAGATACGCAGTATTTT
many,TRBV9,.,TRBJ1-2,CASSWTRTLSYGYTF,TGTGCCAGCAGCTGGACACGGACCCTTTCCTATGGCTACACCTTC
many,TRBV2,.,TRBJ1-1,CASSARPNTEAFF,TGTGCCAGCAGCGCCCGACCGAACACTGAAGCTTTCTTT
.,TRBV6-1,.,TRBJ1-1,CATTSAGGGGTEAFF,TGTGCCACCACCTCGGCTGGAGGGGGAGGCACTGAAGCTTTCTTT
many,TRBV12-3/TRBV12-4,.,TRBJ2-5,CASSQDPRHGETQYF,TGTGCCAGCAGCCAAGATCCCCGACACGGAGAGACCCAGTACTTC
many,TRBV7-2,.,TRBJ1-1,CASSPPDRMNTEAFF,TGTGCCAGCAGCCCCCCGGACAGAATGAACACTGAAGCTTTCTTT
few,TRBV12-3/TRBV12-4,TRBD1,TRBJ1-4,CASSKTGRGEKLFF,TGTGCCAGCAGCAAGACAGGGCGGGGGGAAAAACTGTTTTTT
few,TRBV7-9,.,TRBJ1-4,CASSLRPGLSDNEKLFF,TGTGCCAGCAGCTTAAGGCCAGGACTCAGCGATAATGAAAAACTGTTTTTT
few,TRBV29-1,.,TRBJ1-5,CSVARDIGLGNQPQHF,TGCAGCGTTGCCCGGGACATTGGGTTGGGTAATCAGCCCCAGCATTTT
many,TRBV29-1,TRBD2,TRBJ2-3,CSVVGGGTDTQYF,TGCAGCGTTGTCGGGGGGGGCACAGATACGCAGTATTTT
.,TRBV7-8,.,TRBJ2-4,CASSSEVRLENIQYF,TGTGCCAGCAGCTCAGAGGTCCGCTTGGAAAACATTCAGTACTTC
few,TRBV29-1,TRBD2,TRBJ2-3,CSADPPSGGFTDTQYF,TGCAGCGCTGACCCCCCTAGCGGGGGATTCACAGATACGCAGTATTTT